The 13 T cell receptor beta chains reported below all come from one sample, sequenced in a study of T cells in Graves' hyperthyroidism and ophthalmopathy. RNA transcripts were the template for amplifying TCR beta CDR3 regions. The HTBI set primed first-round TCR CDR3 RT-PCR. A single record per CDR3 protein comes from TCRdb applying MiXCR to the multiplex PCR reads. The table shows around 350,000 distinct CDR3 sequences, with 13% to 15% occurring only once. Sequencing was carried out using blood. The source is a woman in her thirties with Graves' ophthalmopathy.

This clonotype showed up just a few times. The gene calls are TRBV5-8 and TRBJ2-3, with TRBD2 as a possible D gene (7 bases). The V end lost 4 bases, the J end lost 3 bases, and 18 bases lay between the germline ends. The V gene's germline CDR1 is SGHTS and CDR2 YDEGEE. The CDR3 consists of 16 residues. Here the CDR3 DNA reads TGTGCCAGCAGCCAAGTAAGGGGGGGCCCGACAGATACGCAGTATTTT. Translated, it gives CASSQVRGGPTDTQYF.

The genes are TRBV20-1 and TRBJ2-5; 10 bases align to TRBD2. With V trimmed by 4 bases and J by 1 base, 12 bases remained unmatched. There are 17 residues in the CDR3. CDR1 and CDR2 from the germline V gene are DFQATT and SNEGSKA (reference sequence). DNA for the CDR3: TGCAGTGCTAACACTGACTCTAGCGGGGGTCCCCAAGAGACCCAGTACTTC. Its protein product is CSANTDSSGGPQETQYF.

This clonotype was seen many times. J is TRBJ1-1 and V is TRBV18; D remains ambiguous. The CDR3 length is 14 residues. Germline lookup yields CDR1 KGHSH and CDR2 LQKENI. Trimming cost V 5 bases and J 4 bases, with 14 bases left between them. The DNA of the CDR3 is TGTGCCAGCTCATCAAAGGCCTTGGGCACTGAAGCTTTCTTT. Translated, it gives CASSSKALGTEAFF. The full variable domain, completed using reference TRBV18 and TRBJ1-1, is NAGVMQNPRHLVRRRGQEARLRCSPMKGHSHVYWYRQLPEEGLKFMVYLQKENIIDESGMPKERFSAEFPKEGPSILRIQQVVRGDSAAYFCASSSKALGTEAFFGQGTRLTVV.

Ten or more counts support this clonotype. A junction boundary mismatches the germline segment, possibly from a read error. This chain joins TRBV5-1 and TRBJ2-3; D gene ambiguous. The CDR3 runs to 14 residues. The germline V gene encodes CDR1 SGHRS and CDR2 YFSETQ. Written as DNA, the CDR3 is TGTGCCAGCAGTTTGGAAGGGAGCACAGATACGCAGTATTTT. Translation gives CASSLEGSTDTQYF.

This clonotype has ten or more counts. The V and J genes are TRBV7-9 and TRBJ2-7, with 8 bases matching TRBD2. This CDR3 has 14 residues. The junction had 6 bases not matched to a gene; V was cut back by 5 bases and J by 3 bases. Germline loops: CDR1 SEHNR, CDR2 FQNEAQ (reference sequence). CDR3 sequence (DNA): TGTGCCAGCAGCATTAGCGGGATGGACTACGAGCAGTACTTC. This sequence encodes CASSISGMDYEQYF.

This clonotype was detected ten times or more. The chain employs TRBV30 and TRBJ2-7; 10 nucleotides align to TRBD1. The CDR3 sequence is 13 residues long. From germline, CDR1 is GTSNPN and CDR2 SVGIG (reference sequence). The CDR3 reads CASGTGVSYEQYF. The CDR3 nucleotides read TGTGCTTCCGGGACAGGGGTTTCCTACGAGCAGTACTTC.

This clonotype was observed at least ten times. The chain combines TRBV9 with TRBJ1-3; 7 bases line up with TRBD1. J lost 3 bases, V lost 0 bases, and 3 bases had no gene match. Germline V gives CDR1 SGDLS, CDR2 YYNGEE. The CDR3 sequence is 15 residues long. The CDR3 DNA reads TGTGCCAGCAGCGTAGGACAGGGTGTTGGAAACACCATATATTTT. Translation: CASSVGQGVGNTIYF. The whole variable domain, remainder taken from reference TRBV9 and TRBJ1-3, is DSGVTQTPKHLITATGQRVTLRCSPRSGDLSVYWYQQSLDQGLQFLIQYYNGEERAKGNILERFSAQQFPDLHSELNLSSLELGDSALYFCASSVGQGVGNTIYFGEGSWLTVV.

This clonotype was found many times. V gene TRBV9 combines with J gene TRBJ2-1, with 9 bases matching TRBD2. This CDR3 is 16 amino acids long. Germline V lookup: CDR1 SGDLS, CDR2 YYNGEE. Trimming cost V 4 bases and J 4 bases; bases outside gene matches: 9. CDR3 DNA sequence: TGTGCCAGCAGCCCTCGGGGCAGCGGGGGGTACAATGAGCAGTTCTTC. Protein sequence: CASSPRGSGGYNEQFF. Together with reference TRBV9 and TRBJ2-1, the CDR3 gives the full variable domain: DSGVTQTPKHLITATGQRVTLRCSPRSGDLSVYWYQQSLDQGLQFLIQYYNGEERAKGNILERFSAQQFPDLHSELNLSSLELGDSALYFCASSPRGSGGYNEQFFGPGTRLTVL.

At least ten counts were recorded for this clonotype. CDR3 bases: TGTGCCAGCAGCTTGTGGGGCCGTAATGAGCAGTTCTTC. The encoded protein is CASSLWGRNEQFF. The chain links TRBV5-6 to TRBJ2-1; tentatively, D is TRBD1 (5 bases). Germline V lookup: CDR1 SGHDT, CDR2 YYEEEE. Trimming stripped 1 base from V and 7 bases from J, with 9 bases between. The CDR3 is made up of 13 amino acids.

The table lists this clonotype with many counts. The chain recombines TRBV27 with TRBJ2-7, with D tentatively TRBD1 (6 bases). CDR1 is MNHEY, CDR2 SMNVEV, per germline (reference sequence). There are 14 residues in the CDR3. Trimming took off 5 bases at V and 4 bases at J, with 15 bases between the two ends. The chain's CDR3 is CASSLGDTAYEQYF. The DNA of the CDR3 is TGTGCCAGCAGTCTAGGGGACACCGCTTACGAGCAGTACTTC.

In this sample, this clonotype turned up a few times. This sequence may be a read error, since a much larger clone differs from it by one base. The chain uses TRBV20-1 and TRBJ2-3; D remains ambiguous. Germline CDR1 DFQATT, CDR2 SNEGSKA (reference sequence). The CDR3 is 14 amino acids. This CDR3 is CGARDLFRTDTQYF. CDR3 sequence (DNA): TGCGGTGCTAGAGATCTCTTCCGCACAGATACGCAGTATTTT.

This clonotype occurred many times. V is TRBV3-1 and J is TRBJ2-7; 8 bases match TRBD1. The J segment lost 6 bases and the V segment lost 4 bases, leaving 5 bases of the junction unmatched. Germline lookup yields CDR1 LGHDT and CDR2 YNNKEL (reference sequence). The length of the CDR3 is 13 residues. In DNA, the CDR3 is TGTGCCAGCAGCCGACAGGGGCAGGTCGAGCAGTACTTC. Residues: CASSRQGQVEQYF.

Worth noting for this clonotype: One end of the junction fails to match germline, which may point to a read error. The chain is built from TRBV5-4 and TRBJ1-2; 9 nucleotides agree with TRBD1. The CDR3 runs to 16 residues. Germline values: CDR1 SGHNT, CDR2 YYREEE (reference sequence). The CDR3 loop reads CASSPEGTGLPYGYAF. The CDR3 region has the DNA TGTGCCAGCAGCCCAGAGGGGACAGGGTTGCCCTATGGCTACGCCTTC.